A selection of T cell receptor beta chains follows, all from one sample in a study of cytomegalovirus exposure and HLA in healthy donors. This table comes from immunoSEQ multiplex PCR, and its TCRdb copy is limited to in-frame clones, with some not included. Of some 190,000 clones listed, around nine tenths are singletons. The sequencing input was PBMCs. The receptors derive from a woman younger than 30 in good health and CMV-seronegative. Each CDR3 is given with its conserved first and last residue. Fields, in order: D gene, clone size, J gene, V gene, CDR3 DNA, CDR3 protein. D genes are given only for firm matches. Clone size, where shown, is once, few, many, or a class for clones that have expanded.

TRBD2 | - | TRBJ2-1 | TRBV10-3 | TGTGCCATCAGTGAGTCTGGACTAGCGGGATATTACAATGAGCAGTTCTTC | CAISESGLAGYYNEQFF
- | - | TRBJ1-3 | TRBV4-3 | TGCGCCAGCAGCCCAGGGTTTAGCTCTGGAAACACCATATATTTT | CASSPGFSSGNTIYF
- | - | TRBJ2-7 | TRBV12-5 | TGTGCTAGTGGCTTGGACAGCCACGAGCAGTACTTC | CASGLDSHEQYF
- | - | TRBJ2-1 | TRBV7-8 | TGTGCCAGCAGCTACGCAGGGCACAATGAGCAGTTCTTC | CASSYAGHNEQFF
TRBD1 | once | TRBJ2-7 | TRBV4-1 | TGCGCCAGCAGTTTGGGACAGGGTCTCTACGAGCAGTACTTC | CASSLGQGLYEQYF
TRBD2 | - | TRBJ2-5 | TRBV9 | TGTGCCAGCAGCGTATCCGGGACTAGCGGGAGGGGTGAGACCCAGTACTTC | CASSVSGTSGRGETQYF
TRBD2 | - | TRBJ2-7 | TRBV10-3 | TGTGCCATCAGTATAGGGGCTAGCGGGAACGGATACGAGCAGTACTTC | CAISIGASGNGYEQYF
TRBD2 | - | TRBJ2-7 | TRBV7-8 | TGTGCCAGCAGCTTTGGGACTAGCGGGGCCTACGAGCAGTACTTC | CASSFGTSGAYEQYF
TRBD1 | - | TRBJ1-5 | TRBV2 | TGTGCCAGCAGTCGAGACAGGGCTCAGCCCCAGCATTTT | CASSRDRAQPQHF
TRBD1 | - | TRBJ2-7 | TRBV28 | TGTGCCAGCAGCTCTCTCCCGGGACAGCGCTCCTACGAGCAGTACTTC | CASSSLPGQRSYEQYF
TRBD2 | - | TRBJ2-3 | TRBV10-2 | TGCGCCAGCAGTGGCCCTAGCGGGGTCCCCCTACACACAGATACGCAGTATTTT | CASSGPSGVPLHTDTQYF
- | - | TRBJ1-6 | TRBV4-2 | TGTGCCAGCAGCCAAGCGGGGGGCCGTTATAATTCACCCCTCCACTTT | CASSQAGGRYNSPLHF
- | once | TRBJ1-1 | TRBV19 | TGTGCCAGTAGTATCATCGGGACACCGCCCACTGAAGCTTTCTTT | CASSIIGTPPTEAFF
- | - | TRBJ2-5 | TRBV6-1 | TGTGCCAGTCGGTTGGAGACCCAGTACTTC | CASRLETQYF
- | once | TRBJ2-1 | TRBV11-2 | TGTGCCAGCAGCTTAGATCGGGGAGAGCAGTTCTTC | CASSLDRGEQFF
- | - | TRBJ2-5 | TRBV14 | TGTGCCAGCAGCCGCACCGGCGGAGGAAGGCAAGAGACCCAGTACTTC | CASSRTGGGRQETQYF
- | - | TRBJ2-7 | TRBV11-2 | TGTGCCAGCAGCCACCCCACCCGGCCAGGGTACGAGCAGTACTTC | CASSHPTRPGYEQYF
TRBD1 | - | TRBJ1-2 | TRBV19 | TGTGCCAGTACCAATTCGGCGGACAGGGGGCACCTACGTGTTAACTATGGCTACACCTTC | CASTNSADRGHLRVNYGYTF
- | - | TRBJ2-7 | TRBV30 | TGTGCCTGGAGTTCAGGCTCTTCCTACGAGCAGTACTTC | CAWSSGSSYEQYF
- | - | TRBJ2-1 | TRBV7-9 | TGTGCCAGCAGCTTAGGCCGTTGGGCCAATAATGAGCAGTTCTTC | CASSLGRWANNEQFF
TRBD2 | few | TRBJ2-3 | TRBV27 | TGTGCCAGCAGTTCACCCGTAGCGGGGGGGTATCCAGATACGCAGTATTTT | CASSSPVAGGYPDTQYF
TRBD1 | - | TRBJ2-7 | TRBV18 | TGTGCCAGCTCACTCGGACAGGGTATCTACGAGCAGTACTTC | CASSLGQGIYEQYF
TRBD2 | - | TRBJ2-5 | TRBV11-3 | TGTGCCAGCAGCCCGACTAGCGGGAGGTTTCAAGAGACCCAGTACTTC | CASSPTSGRFQETQYF
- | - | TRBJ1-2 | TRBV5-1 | TGCGCCAGCAGCTTGTCGGCAGGGGTGAACTATGGCTACACCTTC | CASSLSAGVNYGYTF
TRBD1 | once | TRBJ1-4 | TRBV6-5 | TGTGCCAGCAGTTACGGGGCAGGGGGGACTAATGAAAAACTGTTTTTT | CASSYGAGGTNEKLFF
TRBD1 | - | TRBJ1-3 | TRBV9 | TGTGCCAGCAGCGGGGAACGAGCGACAGGGGCGGCTGGAAACACCATATATTTT | CASSGERATGAAGNTIYF
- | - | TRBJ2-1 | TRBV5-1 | TGCGCCAGCAGCTCCACGTTATGGGGGCGGGGAGGGCTTTACAATGAGCAGTTCTTC | CASSSTLWGRGGLYNEQFF
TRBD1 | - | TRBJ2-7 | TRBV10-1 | TGCGCCAGCAGTGACTCAGGGGGCTACGAGCAGTACTTC | CASSDSGGYEQYF
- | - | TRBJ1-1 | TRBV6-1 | TGTGCCAGCAGTGACCAGACAGGGAACACTGAAGCTTTCTTT | CASSDQTGNTEAFF
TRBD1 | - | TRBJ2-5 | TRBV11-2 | TGTGCCAGCAGCCAACAGGGGGCGGATGAGACCCAGTACTTC | CASSQQGADETQYF
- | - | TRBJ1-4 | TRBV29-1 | TGCAGCGCCGCGGGGGATTTAAATCAACGGAGTGAAAAACTGTTTTTT | CSAAGDLNQRSEKLFF
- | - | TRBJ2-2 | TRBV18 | TGTGCCAGCTCACCAGCAGGGTCAGACACCGGGGAGCTGTTTTTT | CASSPAGSDTGELFF
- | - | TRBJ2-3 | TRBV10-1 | TGCGCCAGCAGTGACCCTATGACACTGGGGGGAGGGGGAAAGAGCACAGATACGCAGTATTTT | CASSDPMTLGGGGKSTDTQYF
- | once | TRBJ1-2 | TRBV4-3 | TGCGCCAGCAGCCGGGGTAACAGGCAAGGTGGCTACACCTTC | CASSRGNRQGGYTF
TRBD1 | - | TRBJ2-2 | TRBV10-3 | TGTGCCATCAGTGGGACAGGGGACACCGGGGAGCTGTTTTTT | CAISGTGDTGELFF
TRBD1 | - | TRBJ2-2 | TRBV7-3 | TGTGCCAGCAGCTTAGGGGGGACAGGAGCTACGAACACCGGGGAGCTGTTTTTT | CASSLGGTGATNTGELFF
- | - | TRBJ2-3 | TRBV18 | TGTGCCAGCTCACGCGAGGCAGATACGCAGTATTTT | CASSREADTQYF
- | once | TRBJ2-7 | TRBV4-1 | TGCGCCAGCAGCCAAGAGGAGGGGTTCGACGAGCAGTACTTC | CASSQEEGFDEQYF
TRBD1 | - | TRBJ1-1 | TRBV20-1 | TGCAGTGCTACACGGACAGGTGAAGCTTTCTTT | CSATRTGEAFF
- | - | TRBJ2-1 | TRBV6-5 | TGTGCCAGCCGCTGGCGGGACTACAATGAGCAGTTCTTC | CASRWRDYNEQFF
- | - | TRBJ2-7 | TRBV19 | TGTGCCAGTAGTAGCCTCGGGACTCGTTCCTACGAGCAGTACTTC | CASSSLGTRSYEQYF
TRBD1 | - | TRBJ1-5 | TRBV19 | TGTGCCAGTAGCACCGGGACAGGGATTAATCAGCCCCAGCATTTT | CASSTGTGINQPQHF
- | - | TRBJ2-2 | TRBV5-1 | TGCGCCAGCAGCACCGGGACACTGAACACCGGGGAGCTGTTTTTT | CASSTGTLNTGELFF
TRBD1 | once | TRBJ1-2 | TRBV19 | TGTGCCAGTAGTATACGGGGACAGGGACTTGGTGGCTACACCTTC | CASSIRGQGLGGYTF
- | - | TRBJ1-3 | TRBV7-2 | TGTGCCAGCAGCACGAGCTCTGGAAACACCATATATTTT | CASSTSSGNTIYF